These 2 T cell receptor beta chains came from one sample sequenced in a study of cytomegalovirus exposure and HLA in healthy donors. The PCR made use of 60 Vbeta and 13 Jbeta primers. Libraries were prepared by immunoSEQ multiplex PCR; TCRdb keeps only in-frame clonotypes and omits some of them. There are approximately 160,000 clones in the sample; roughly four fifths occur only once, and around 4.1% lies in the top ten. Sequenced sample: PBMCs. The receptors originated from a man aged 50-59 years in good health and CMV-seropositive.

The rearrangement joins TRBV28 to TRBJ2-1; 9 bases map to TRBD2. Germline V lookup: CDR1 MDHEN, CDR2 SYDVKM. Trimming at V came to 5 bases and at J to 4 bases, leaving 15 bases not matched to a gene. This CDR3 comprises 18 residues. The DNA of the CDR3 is TGTGCCAGCAGTGAACCCGGGAGTAGCGGGAGTGGGTACAATGAGCAGTTCTTC. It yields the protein CASSEPGSSGSGYNEQFF.

The DNA for the CDR3 is TGTGCCAGCAGCGCTACAGCGGGAGCATGGGAGACCCAGTACTTC. It translates to CASSATAGAWETQYF. V gene TRBV9 combines with J gene TRBJ2-5, with TRBD2 identical over 8 bases. V shed 3 bases, J shed 5 bases, and the junction held 9 bases outside the gene matches. Germline assignment: CDR1 SGDLS and CDR2 YYNGEE. CDR3 length: 15 amino acids.